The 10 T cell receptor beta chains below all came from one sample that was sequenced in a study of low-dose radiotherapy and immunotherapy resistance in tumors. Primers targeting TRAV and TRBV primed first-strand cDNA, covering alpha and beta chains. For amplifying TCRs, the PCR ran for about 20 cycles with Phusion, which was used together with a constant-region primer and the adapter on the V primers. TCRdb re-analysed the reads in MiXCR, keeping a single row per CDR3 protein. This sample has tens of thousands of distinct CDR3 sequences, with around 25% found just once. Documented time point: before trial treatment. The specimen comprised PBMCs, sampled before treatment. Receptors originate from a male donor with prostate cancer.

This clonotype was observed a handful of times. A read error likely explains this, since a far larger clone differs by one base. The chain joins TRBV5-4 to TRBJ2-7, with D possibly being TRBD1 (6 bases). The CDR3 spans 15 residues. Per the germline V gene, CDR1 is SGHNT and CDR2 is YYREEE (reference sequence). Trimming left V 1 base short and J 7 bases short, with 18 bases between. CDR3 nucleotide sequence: TGTGCCAGCAGCTTGTTTCAGGGGCGGTACAATGAGCAGTACTTC. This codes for CASSLFQGRYNEQYF.

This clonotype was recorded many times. CDR3 region: CASTANRPYEQYF. Written as DNA, the CDR3 is TGTGCCAGCACAGCGAATCGACCCTACGAGCAGTACTTC. This chain links TRBV6-4 with TRBJ2-7; no clear D gene. CDR1 is MRHNA and CDR2 is SNTAGT in the germline V gene. This CDR3 region has 13 residues. The germline V and J ends were trimmed by 7 bases and 2 bases, with 12 bases remaining between them.

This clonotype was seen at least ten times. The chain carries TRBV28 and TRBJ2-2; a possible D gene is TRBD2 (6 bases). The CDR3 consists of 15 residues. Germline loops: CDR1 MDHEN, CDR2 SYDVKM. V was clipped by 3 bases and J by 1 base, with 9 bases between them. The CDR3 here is CASSFFGRNTGELFF. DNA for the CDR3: TGTGCCAGCAGTTTTTTCGGGAGGAACACCGGGGAGCTGTTTTTT.

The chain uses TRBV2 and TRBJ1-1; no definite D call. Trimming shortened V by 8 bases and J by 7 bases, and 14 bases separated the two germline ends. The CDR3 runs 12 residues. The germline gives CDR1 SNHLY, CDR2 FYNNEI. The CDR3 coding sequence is TGTGCCAGCGAACCTTCGGAAGGTGAAGCTTTCTTT. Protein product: CASEPSEGEAFF.

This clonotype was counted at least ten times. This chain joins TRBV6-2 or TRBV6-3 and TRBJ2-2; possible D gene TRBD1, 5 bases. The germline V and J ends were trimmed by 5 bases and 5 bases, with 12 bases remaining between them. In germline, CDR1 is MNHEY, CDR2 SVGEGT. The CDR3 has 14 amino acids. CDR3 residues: CASSAAGLTGELFF. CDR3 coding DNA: TGTGCCAGCAGTGCCGCAGGGTTAACCGGGGAGCTGTTTTTT.

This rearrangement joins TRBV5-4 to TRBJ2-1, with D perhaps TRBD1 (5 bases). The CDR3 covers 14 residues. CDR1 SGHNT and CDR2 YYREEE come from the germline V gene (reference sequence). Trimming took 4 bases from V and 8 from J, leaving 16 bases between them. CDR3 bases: TGTGCCAGCAGCCACACCGTTCTAGGGGATGAGCAGTTCTTC. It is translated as CASSHTVLGDEQFF.

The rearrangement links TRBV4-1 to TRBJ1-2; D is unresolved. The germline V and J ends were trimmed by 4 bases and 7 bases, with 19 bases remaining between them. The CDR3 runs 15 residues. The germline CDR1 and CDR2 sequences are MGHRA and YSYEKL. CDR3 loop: CASSLSPAGKGGYTF. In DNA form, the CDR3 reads TGCGCCAGCAGCCTTTCCCCGGCAGGCAAGGGTGGCTACACCTTC.

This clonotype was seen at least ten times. The CDR3 loop is CASSSWQGDGDEQYF. The CDR3 coding sequence is TGCGCCAGCAGCAGCTGGCAGGGTGACGGGGACGAGCAGTACTTC. The chain carries TRBV5-1 and TRBJ2-7; the D gene could be TRBD1 or TRBD2 (5 bases each). Germline V CDR1 and CDR2: SGHRS, YFSETQ. The CDR3 runs 15 residues. The ends were cut back, 4 bases at V and 5 bases at J, with 19 bases in the middle.

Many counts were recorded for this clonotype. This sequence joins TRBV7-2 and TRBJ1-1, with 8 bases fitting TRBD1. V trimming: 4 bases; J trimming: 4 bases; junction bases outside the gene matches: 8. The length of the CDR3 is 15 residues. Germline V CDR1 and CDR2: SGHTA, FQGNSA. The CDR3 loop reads CASSSRTGLATEAFF. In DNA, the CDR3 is TGTGCCAGCAGCTCGAGGACAGGGTTGGCCACTGAAGCTTTCTTT.

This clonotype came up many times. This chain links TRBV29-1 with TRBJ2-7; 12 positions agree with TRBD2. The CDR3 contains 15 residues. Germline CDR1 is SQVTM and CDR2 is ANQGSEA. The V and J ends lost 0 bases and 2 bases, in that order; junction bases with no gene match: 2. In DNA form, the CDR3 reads TGCAGCGTTGAAGAAAGACTAGCGGGGGCCTACGAGCAGTACTTC. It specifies CSVEERLAGAYEQYF.